Each of the 10 T cell receptor beta chains below was sequenced from the same sample in a study of blood T cell repertoires in COVID-19. Profiled with immunoSEQ multiplex PCR; TCRdb holds only in-frame clones, not every one. This sample has about 290,000 clones, with 89% found just once. Sequenced input: PBMCs or T cells enriched from blood (not recorded which). The source is a woman aged 35 to 49 who had recovered from COVID-19.

The V call is TRBV5-4, the J call TRBJ1-6; maybe TRBD1 (5 bases). The CDR3 sequence is 14 residues long. The germline CDR1 and CDR2 sequences are SGHNT and YYREEE (reference sequence). V lost 0 bases to trimming and J lost 8 bases, with 9 bases between them. The CDR3 DNA follows: TGTGCCAGCAGCTTGGCAGGGATCGATTCACCCCTCCACTTT. This sequence encodes CASSLAGIDSPLHF.

The genes are TRBV30 and TRBJ1-5, with 8 bases matching TRBD1. From germline, CDR1 is GTSNPN and CDR2 SVGIG (reference sequence). V shed 0 bases and J 7 bases; nucleotides not matched to a gene: 5. The CDR3 has 14 amino acids. CDR3 sequence reads: CAWSVPQGGQPQHF. CDR3 DNA sequence: TGTGCCTGGAGTGTACCACAGGGGGGGCAGCCCCAGCATTTT.

The chain has TRBV5-1 and TRBJ1-4; the match to TRBD1 covers 7 bases. J was trimmed by 4 bases and V by 2 bases; bases with no gene match: 8. The CDR3 consists of 16 residues. Germline assignment: CDR1 SGHRS and CDR2 YFSETQ. The chain's CDR3 is CASSFTGAQGNEKLFF. In DNA form, the CDR3 reads TGCGCCAGCAGCTTCACAGGGGCCCAGGGTAATGAAAAACTGTTTTTT.

The rearrangement joins TRBV14 to TRBJ1-2; no definite D call. This CDR3 comprises 13 residues. Germline CDR1 is SGHDN and CDR2 is FVKESK. V lost 1 base and J lost 4, with 7 bases in between. CDR3 sequence: CASSQASVYGYTF. In DNA, the CDR3 is TGTGCCAGCAGCCAAGCGTCAGTCTATGGCTACACCTTC.

This rearrangement joins TRBV6-2 or TRBV6-3 to TRBJ1-5, with 8 bases fitting TRBD1. CDR1 is MNHEY, CDR2 SVGEGT, per germline. J gave up 6 bases and V 5 bases, and 12 bases lay outside the gene matches. The CDR3 totals 16 residues. CDR3 nucleotides: TGTGCCAGCAGTGATCAGGGGGCGCGGATGGGTCAGCCCCAGCATTTT. This encodes CASSDQGARMGQPQHF.

The rearrangement links TRBV30 to TRBJ1-5; D is undetermined. The CDR3 length is 14 residues. Trimming cost V 2 bases and J 2 bases, with 10 bases left between them. Germline assignment: CDR1 GTSNPN and CDR2 SVGIG (reference sequence). The CDR3 region is CAWSLGQGNQPQHF. As DNA, the CDR3 is TGTGCCTGGAGTCTCGGCCAGGGCAATCAGCCCCAGCATTTT.

The chain employs TRBV19 and TRBJ2-5, with TRBD2 matching 7 bases. This CDR3 contains 14 residues. From germline, CDR1 is LNHDA and CDR2 SQIVND (reference sequence). V shed 4 bases and J 4 bases; nucleotides not matched to a gene: 6. The CDR3 region has the DNA TGTGCCAGTAGTACGGCGGGAGTGGGAGAGACCCAGTACTTC. The encoded protein is CASSTAGVGETQYF.

The CDR3 reads CSVLGYPGQGGTDTQYF. For the CDR3, the DNA is TGCAGCGTCCTGGGATACCCCGGACAGGGAGGCACAGATACGCAGTATTTT. This sequence joins TRBV29-1 and TRBJ2-3, with 8 bases that match TRBD1. The CDR3 is 17 residues long. The germline CDR1 and CDR2 sequences are SQVTM and ANQGSEA. Trimming took 6 bases from V and 1 from J; bases not matched to a gene: 15.

As for this clone: A junction boundary mismatches the germline segment, possibly from a read error. V is TRBV7-7 and J is TRBJ1-1; D unresolved. Germline CDR1 is SSHAT and CDR2 is FNYEAQ (reference sequence). This CDR3 is built from 13 residues. DNA for the CDR3: TGTGCTAGCAGCTTAGATCGAGACACTGAAGCTTTCTTT. This gives the protein CASSLDRDTEAFF.

The rearrangement links TRBV5-1 to TRBJ1-1; 8 bases are shared with TRBD1. The length of the CDR3 is 12 residues. J was trimmed by 5 bases and V by 4 bases; bases with no gene match: 1. The germline V gene encodes CDR1 SGHRS and CDR2 YFSETQ. The CDR3 here is CASSRQGTEAFF. The CDR3 DNA follows: TGCGCCAGCAGCCGACAGGGGACTGAAGCTTTCTTT. The full variable domain, rest sourced from reference TRBV5-1 and TRBJ1-1, is KAGVTQTPRYLIKTRGQQVTLSCSPISGHRSVSWYQQTPGQGLQFLFEYFSETQRNKGNFPGRFSGRQFSNSRSEMNVSTLELGDSALYLCASSRQGTEAFFGQGTRLTVV.